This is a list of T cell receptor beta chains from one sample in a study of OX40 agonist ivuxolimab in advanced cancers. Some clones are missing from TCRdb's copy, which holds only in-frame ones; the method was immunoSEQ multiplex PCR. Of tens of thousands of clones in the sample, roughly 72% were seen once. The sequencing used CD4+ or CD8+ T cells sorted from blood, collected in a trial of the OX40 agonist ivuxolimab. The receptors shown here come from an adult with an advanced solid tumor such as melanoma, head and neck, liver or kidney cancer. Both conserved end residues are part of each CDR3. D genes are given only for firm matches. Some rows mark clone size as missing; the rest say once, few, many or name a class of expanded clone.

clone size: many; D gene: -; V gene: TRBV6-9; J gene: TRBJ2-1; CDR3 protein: CASSYFGPSWGQFF; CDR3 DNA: TGTGCCAGCAGTTACTTTGGTCCTAGCTGGGGGCAGTTCTTC
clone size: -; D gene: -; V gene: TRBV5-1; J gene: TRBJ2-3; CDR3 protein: CASSSSLLDTQYF; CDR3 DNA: TGCGCCAGCAGCTCGTCGCTACTAGATACGCAGTATTTT
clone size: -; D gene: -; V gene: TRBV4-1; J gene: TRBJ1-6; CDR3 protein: CASSQGTGRASPLHF; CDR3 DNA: TGCGCCAGCAGCCAGGGAACAGGAAGGGCTTCACCCCTCCACTTT
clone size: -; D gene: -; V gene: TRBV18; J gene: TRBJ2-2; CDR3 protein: CASSTGGGADTGELFF; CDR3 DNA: TGTGCCAGCTCCACGGGCGGCGGGGCGGACACCGGGGAGCTGTTTTTT
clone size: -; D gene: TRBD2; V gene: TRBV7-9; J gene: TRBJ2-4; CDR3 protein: CASSPSGWAKNIQYF; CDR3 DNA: TGTGCCAGCAGCCCTAGCGGTTGGGCCAAAAACATTCAGTACTTC
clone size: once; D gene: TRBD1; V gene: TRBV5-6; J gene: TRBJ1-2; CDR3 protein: CASSPGTGYGYTF; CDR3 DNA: TGTGCCAGCAGCCCGGGGACAGGCTATGGCTACACCTTC
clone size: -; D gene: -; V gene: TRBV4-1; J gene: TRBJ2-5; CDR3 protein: CASSQIGEETQYF; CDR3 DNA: TGCGCCAGCAGCCAAATTGGGGAAGAGACCCAGTACTTC
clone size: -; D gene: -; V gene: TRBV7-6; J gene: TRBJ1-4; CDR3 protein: CASGVEATNEKLFF; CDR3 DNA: TGTGCCAGCGGGGTTGAGGCAACTAATGAAAAACTGTTTTTT
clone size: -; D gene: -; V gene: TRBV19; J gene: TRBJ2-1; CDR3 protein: CASSIGVVGYGEQFF; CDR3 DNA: TGTGCCAGTAGTATAGGGGTAGTGGGGTACGGTGAGCAGTTCTTC
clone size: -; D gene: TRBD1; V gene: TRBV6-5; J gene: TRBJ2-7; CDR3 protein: CASSYSGTGWDEQYF; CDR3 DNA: TGTGCCAGCAGTTACTCGGGGACAGGGTGGGACGAGCAGTACTTC
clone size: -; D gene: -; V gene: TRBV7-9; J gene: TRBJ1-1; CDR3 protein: CASSLRMGRINTEAFF; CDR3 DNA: TGTGCCAGCAGCCTGCGAATGGGACGGATCAACACTGAAGCTTTCTTT
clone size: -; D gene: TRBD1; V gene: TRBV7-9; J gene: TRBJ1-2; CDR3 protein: CASSPGQAFFYGYTF; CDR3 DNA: TGTGCCAGCAGCCCTGGACAGGCATTCTTCTATGGCTACACCTTC
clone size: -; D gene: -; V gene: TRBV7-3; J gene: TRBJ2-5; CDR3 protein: CASSFEGGRETQYF; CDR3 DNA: TGTGCCAGCAGCTTTGAGGGGGGAAGGGAGACCCAGTACTTC
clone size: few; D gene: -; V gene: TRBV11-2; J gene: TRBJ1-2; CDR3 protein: CASSLERYVTYGYTF; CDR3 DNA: TGTGCCAGCAGCTTAGAGCGTTATGTTACGTATGGCTACACCTTC
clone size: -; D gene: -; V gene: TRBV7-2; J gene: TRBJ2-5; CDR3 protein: CASSLVGGLDQETQYF; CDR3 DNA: TGTGCCAGCAGCTTAGTAGGGGGGCTGGACCAAGAGACCCAGTACTTC
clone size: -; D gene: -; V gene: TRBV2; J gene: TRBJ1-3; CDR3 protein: CASSELGSGNTIYF; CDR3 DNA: TGTGCCAGCAGTGAATTGGGCTCTGGAAACACCATATATTTT
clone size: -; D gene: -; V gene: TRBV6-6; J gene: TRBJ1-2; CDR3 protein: CASRGWSEGLGYTF; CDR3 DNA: TGTGCCAGCAGAGGGTGGTCGGAGGGGTTGGGCTACACCTTC
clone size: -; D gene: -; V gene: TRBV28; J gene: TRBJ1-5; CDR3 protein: CASSRQVGNQPQHF; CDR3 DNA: TGTGCCAGCAGTCGACAGGTAGGAAATCAGCCCCAGCATTTT
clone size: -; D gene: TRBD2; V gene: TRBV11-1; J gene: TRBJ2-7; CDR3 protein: CASSPAGEMWEQYF; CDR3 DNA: TGTGCCAGCAGCCCAGCGGGGGAGATGTGGGAGCAGTACTTC
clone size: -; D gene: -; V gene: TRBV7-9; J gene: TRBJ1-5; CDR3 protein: CASSVSSNQPQHF; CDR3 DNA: TGTGCCAGCAGCGTCAGTAGCAATCAGCCCCAGCATTTT
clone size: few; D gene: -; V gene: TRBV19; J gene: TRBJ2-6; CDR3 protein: CASRISGANVLTF; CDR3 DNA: TGTGCCAGTAGGATCTCTGGGGCCAACGTCCTGACTTTC
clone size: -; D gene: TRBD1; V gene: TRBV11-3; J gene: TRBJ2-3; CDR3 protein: CASSIPGQGSTDTQYF; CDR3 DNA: TGTGCCAGCAGCATTCCGGGACAGGGTAGCACAGATACGCAGTATTTT
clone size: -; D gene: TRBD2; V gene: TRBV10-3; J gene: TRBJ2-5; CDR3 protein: CASSGEIQETQYF; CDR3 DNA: TGTGCCTCTAGCGGGGAGATACAAGAGACCCAGTACTTC
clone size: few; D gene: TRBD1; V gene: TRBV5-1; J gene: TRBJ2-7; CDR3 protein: CASSSTGAGYEQYF; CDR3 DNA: TGTGCCAGCAGCTCGACAGGGGCAGGGTACGAGCAGTACTTC
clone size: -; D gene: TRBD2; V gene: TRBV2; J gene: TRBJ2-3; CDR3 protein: CASRERGGGDTQYF; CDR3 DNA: TGTGCCAGCAGGGAGCGGGGGGGAGGGGATACGCAGTATTTT
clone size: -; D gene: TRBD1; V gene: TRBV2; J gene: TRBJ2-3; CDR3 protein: CASRGQGWGDTQYF; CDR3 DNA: TGTGCCAGCAGGGGACAGGGGTGGGGAGATACGCAGTATTTT
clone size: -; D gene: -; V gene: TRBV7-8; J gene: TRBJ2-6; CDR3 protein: CASSNRPYPQSRANVLTF; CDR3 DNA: TGTGCCAGCAGCAACCGGCCGTACCCACAAAGTCGGGCCAACGTCCTGACTTTC
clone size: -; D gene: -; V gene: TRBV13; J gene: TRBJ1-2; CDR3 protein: CASSLHRDLNYGYTF; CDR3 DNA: TGTGCCAGCAGCTTACACAGAGACTTGAACTATGGCTACACCTTC
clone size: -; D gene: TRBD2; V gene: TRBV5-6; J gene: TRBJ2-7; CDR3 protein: CASSWPGGEQYF; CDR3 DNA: TGTGCCAGCAGCTGGCCGGGGGGCGAGCAGTACTTC
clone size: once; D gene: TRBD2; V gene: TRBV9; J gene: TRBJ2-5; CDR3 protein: CASSLGTSVPQETQYF; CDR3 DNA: TGTGCCAGCAGCCTCGGGACTAGCGTCCCCCAAGAGACCCAGTACTTC
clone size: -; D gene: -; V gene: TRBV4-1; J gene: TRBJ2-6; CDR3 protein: CASSQEQGTHGANVLTF; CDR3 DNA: TGCGCCAGCAGCCAAGAACAGGGAACGCACGGGGCCAACGTCCTGACTTTC
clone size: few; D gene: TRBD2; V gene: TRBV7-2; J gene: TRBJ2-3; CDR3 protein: CASSNGLAGVQYF; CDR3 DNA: TGTGCCAGCAGCAACGGACTAGCGGGGGTCCAGTATTTT
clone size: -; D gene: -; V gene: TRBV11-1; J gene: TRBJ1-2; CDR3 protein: CASSLSGDRNYGYTF; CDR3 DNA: TGTGCCAGCAGCTTATCGGGGGACCGTAACTATGGCTACACCTTC
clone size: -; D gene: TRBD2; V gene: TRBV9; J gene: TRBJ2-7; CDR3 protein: CASSVGGAGGIYEQYF; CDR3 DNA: TGTGCCAGCAGCGTAGGAGGAGCGGGGGGCATCTACGAGCAGTACTTC
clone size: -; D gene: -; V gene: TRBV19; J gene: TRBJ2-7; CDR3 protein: CASSFSGNYEQYF; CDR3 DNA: TGTGCCAGTAGTTTCTCCGGAAACTACGAGCAGTACTTC
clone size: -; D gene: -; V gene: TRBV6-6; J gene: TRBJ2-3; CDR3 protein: CASRPPTSSTDTQYF; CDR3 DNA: TGTGCCAGCAGGCCACCTACATCTAGCACAGATACGCAGTATTTT
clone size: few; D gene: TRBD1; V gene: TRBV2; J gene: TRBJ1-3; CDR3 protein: CASSIGQGGTGNTIYF; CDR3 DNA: TGTGCCAGCAGTATCGGACAGGGCGGTACTGGAAACACCATATATTTT
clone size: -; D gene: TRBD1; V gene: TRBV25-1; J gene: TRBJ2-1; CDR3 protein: CASSESRDRYNEQFF; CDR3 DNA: TGTGCCAGCAGTGAGTCCCGGGACAGGTACAATGAGCAGTTCTTC
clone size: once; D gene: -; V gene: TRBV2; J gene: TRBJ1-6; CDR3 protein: CASSDRELSPLHF; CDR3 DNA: TGTGCCAGCAGTGACAGGGAGCTTTCACCCCTCCACTTT
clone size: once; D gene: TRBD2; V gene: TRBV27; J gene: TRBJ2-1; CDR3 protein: CASSFLAGGEQFF; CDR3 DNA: TGTGCCAGCAGTTTTCTAGCGGGGGGTGAGCAGTTCTTC
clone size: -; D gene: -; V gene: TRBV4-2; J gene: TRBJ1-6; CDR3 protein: CASSQEGGGARYNSPLHF; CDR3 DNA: TGTGCCAGCAGCCAAGAGGGGGGGGGCGCCAGGTATAATTCACCCCTCCACTTT
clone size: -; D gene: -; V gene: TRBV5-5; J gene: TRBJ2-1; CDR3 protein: CASSLVRSNNEQFF; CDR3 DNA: TGTGCCAGCAGCTTGGTGCGTTCAAACAATGAGCAGTTCTTC
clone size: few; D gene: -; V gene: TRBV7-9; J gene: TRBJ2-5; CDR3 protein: CASSLRDTGETQYF; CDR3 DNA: TGTGCCAGCAGCTTGCGGGACACAGGGGAGACCCAGTACTTC
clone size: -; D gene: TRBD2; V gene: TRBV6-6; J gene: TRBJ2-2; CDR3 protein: CASSPGLAANTGELFF; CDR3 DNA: TGTGCCAGCAGTCCCGGACTAGCGGCCAACACCGGGGAGCTGTTTTTT
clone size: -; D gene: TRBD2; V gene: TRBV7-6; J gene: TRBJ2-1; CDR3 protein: CASSSPTQGTSGGHSYNEQFF; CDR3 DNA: TGTGCCAGCAGCTCGCCCACCCAAGGGACTAGCGGGGGGCACTCCTACAATGAGCAGTTCTTC
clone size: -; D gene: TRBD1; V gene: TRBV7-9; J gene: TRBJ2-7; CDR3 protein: CASSPRQGLPYEQYF; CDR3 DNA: TGTGCCAGCAGCCCAAGACAGGGCCTACCGTACGAGCAGTACTTC
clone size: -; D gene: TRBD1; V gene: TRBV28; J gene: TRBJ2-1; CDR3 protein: CASSRFGTGHNEQFF; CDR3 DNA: TGTGCCAGCAGCAGGTTCGGGACAGGGCACAATGAGCAGTTCTTC
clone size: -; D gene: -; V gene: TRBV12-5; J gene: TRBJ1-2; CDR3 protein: CASGFAANYGYTF; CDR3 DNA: TGTGCTAGTGGTTTTGCTGCTAACTATGGCTACACCTTC
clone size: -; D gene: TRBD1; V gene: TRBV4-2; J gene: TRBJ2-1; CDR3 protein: CASSSGTGVYNEQFF; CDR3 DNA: TGTGCCAGCAGCTCCGGGACAGGGGTCTACAATGAGCAGTTCTTC
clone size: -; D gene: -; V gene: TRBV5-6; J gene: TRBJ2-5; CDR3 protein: CASSLGRGMGETQYF; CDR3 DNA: TGTGCCAGCAGCTTGGGAAGAGGAATGGGTGAGACCCAGTACTTC
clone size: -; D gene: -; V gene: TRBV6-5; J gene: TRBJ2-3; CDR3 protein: CASSPSGSTDTQYF; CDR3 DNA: TGTGCCAGCTCCCCCAGCGGAAGCACAGATACGCAGTATTTT